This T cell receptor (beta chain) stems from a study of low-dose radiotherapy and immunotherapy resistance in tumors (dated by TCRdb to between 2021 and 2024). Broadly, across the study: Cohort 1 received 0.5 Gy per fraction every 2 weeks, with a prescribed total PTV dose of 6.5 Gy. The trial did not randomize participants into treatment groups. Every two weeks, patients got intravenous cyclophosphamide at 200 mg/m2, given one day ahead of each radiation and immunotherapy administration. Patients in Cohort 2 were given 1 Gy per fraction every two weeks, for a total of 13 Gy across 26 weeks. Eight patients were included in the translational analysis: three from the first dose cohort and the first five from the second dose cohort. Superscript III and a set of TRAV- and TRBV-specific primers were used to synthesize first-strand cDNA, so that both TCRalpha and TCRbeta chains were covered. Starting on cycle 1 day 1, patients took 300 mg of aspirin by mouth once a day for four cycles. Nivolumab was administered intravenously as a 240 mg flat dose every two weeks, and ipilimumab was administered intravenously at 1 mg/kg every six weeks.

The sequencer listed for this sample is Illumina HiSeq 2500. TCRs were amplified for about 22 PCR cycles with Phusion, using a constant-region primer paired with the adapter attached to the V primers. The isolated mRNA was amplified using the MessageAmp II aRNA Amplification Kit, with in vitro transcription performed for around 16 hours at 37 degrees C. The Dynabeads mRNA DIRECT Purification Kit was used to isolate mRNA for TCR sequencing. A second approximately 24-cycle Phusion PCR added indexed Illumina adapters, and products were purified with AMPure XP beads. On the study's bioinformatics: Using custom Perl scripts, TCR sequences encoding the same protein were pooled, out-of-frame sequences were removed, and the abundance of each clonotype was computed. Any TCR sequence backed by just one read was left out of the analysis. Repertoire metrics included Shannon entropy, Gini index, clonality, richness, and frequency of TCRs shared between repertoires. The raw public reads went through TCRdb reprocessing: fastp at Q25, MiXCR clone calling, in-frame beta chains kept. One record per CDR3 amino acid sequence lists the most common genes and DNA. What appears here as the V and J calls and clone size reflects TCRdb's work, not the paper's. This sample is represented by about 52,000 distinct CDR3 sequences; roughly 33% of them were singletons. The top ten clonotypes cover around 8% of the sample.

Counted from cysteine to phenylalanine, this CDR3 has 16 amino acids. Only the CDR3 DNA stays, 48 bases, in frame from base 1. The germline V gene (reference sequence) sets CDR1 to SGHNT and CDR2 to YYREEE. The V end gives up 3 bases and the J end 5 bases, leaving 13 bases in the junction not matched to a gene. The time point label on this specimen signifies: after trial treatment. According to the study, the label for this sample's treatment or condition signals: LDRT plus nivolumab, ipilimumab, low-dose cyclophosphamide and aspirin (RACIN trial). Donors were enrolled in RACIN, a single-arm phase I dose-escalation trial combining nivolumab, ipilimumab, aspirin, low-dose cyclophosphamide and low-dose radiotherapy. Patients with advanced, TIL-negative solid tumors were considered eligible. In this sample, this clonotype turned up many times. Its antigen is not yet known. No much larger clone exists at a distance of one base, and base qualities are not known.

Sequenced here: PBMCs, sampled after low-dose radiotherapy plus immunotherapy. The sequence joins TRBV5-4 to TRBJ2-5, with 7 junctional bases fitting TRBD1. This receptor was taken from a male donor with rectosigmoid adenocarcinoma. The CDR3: CASSSPDRVGWETQYF. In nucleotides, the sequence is TGTGCCAGCAGCTCCCCAGACAGGGTGGGCTGGGAGACCCAGTACTTC.